Below, 29 T cell receptor beta chains from the same sample are listed, as sequenced in a study of Graves' ophthalmopathy and Graves' hyperthyroidism. Using RNA transcripts, the TCR beta CDR3 regions were amplified. First-round RT-PCR used HTBI primers; second-round multiplex PCR followed. TCRdb re-called the multiplex PCR reads with MiXCR, one entry per CDR3 protein. The table has around 170,000 distinct CDR3 sequences, 30% to 45% seen once. The source material was peripheral blood. The receptors here all came from a woman aged 40 to 50 with Graves' ophthalmopathy.

The sample holds many counts of this clonotype. This rearrangement joins TRBV12-3 or TRBV12-4 to TRBJ2-7; possibly TRBD1 for D (6 bases). The CDR3 is made up of 14 amino acids. Trimming removed 2 bases from V and 9 bases from J, with 17 bases in between. CDR3 in amino acids: CASSLPNRVLGQYF. CDR3 DNA: TGTGCCAGCAGTTTACCGAACAGGGTTCTTGGGCAGTACTTC.

The chain couples TRBV6-1 to TRBJ2-5; D might be TRBD1 (6 bases). Germline lookup yields CDR1 MNHNS and CDR2 SASEGT. V gave up 7 bases and J gave up 1 base, with 16 bases separating them. The CDR3 loop spans 15 amino acids. CDR3 in amino acids: CASIEAHRAQETQYF. The CDR3 nucleotides read TGTGCCAGCATCGAGGCCCACAGGGCCCAAGAGACCCAGTACTTC.

The gene calls are TRBV7-6 and TRBJ2-2, with D perhaps matching TRBD2 (6 bases). The CDR3 extends over 15 amino acids. The V end was cut by 5 bases, the J end by 4 bases, with 14 bases between. The germline V gene has CDR1 SGHVS and CDR2 FNYEAQ. The CDR3 sequence: CASSPSVTPTGELFF. The CDR3 DNA follows: TGTGCCAGCAGCCCTAGCGTGACACCCACCGGGGAGCTGTTTTTT.

In this sample, this clonotype turned up many times. This chain joins TRBV6-1 and TRBJ2-5; 7 nucleotides match TRBD2. J gave up 7 bases and V 4 bases, and 9 bases lay outside the gene matches. CDR1 is MNHNS, CDR2 SASEGT, per germline. This CDR3 is 14 amino acids long. The CDR3 DNA is TGTGCCAGCAGTGCCGGGACTAACTCGCCGACCCAGTACTTC. Protein sequence: CASSAGTNSPTQYF.

This clonotype has ten or more counts. The V gene is TRBV12-3 or TRBV12-4, the J gene TRBJ1-5; 8 bases map to TRBD1. The CDR3 sequence is 16 residues long. V lost 6 bases and J lost 4; bases outside the gene matches: 11. The DNA of the CDR3 is TGTGCCAGCAGCCTAAGCTGGGACAGGCGTAATCAGCCCCAGCATTTT. The encoded protein is CASSLSWDRRNQPQHF.

The chain employs TRBV12-3 or TRBV12-4 and TRBJ1-1; D is uncertain. The CDR3 has 15 residues. Trimming pared 7 bases from V and 0 bases from J, leaving 15 bases between. CDR3 DNA: TGTGCCAGCATCCCCGGCCGGGGAATGAACACTGAAGCTTTCTTT. Protein sequence: CASIPGRGMNTEAFF.

This clonotype showed up many times. This sequence joins TRBV28 and TRBJ2-5; no clear D gene. The V gene's germline CDR1 is MDHEN and CDR2 SYDVKM. Trimming stripped 3 bases from V and 4 bases from J, with 12 bases between. This CDR3 has 14 residues. CDR3 in amino acids: CASSLRRAGETQYF. As DNA, the CDR3 is TGTGCCAGCAGTTTGCGTAGGGCAGGAGAGACCCAGTACTTC.

The table lists this clonotype with many counts. The chain recombines TRBV14 with TRBJ2-6; no firm D call. Germline CDR1 and CDR2: SGHDN and FVKESK. Between the trimmed V and J ends, which lost 1 base and 4 bases, there was a span of 2 bases. This CDR3 spans 13 amino acids. The CDR3 bases are TGTGCCAGCAGCCAAGTAGGGGCCAACGTCCTGACTTTC. It encodes CASSQVGANVLTF.

This sequence joins TRBV29-1 and TRBJ1-2; 7 bases fit TRBD1. This CDR3 is 13 amino acids long. V lost 2 bases to trimming and J lost 4 bases; unmatched junction nucleotides: 4. In germline, CDR1 is SQVTM, CDR2 ANQGSEA. CDR3 nucleotides: TGCAGCGTTGAATCCGGGACAGCCTATGGCTACACCTTC. Residues: CSVESGTAYGYTF.

This clonotype was recorded many times. This chain links TRBV19 with TRBJ1-5, with 8 bases fitting TRBD1. Losses at the gene ends were 7 bases for V and 9 bases for J; bases not matched to a gene: 8. Germline-derived CDR1 and CDR2 are LNHDA and SQIVND (reference sequence). The CDR3 sequence is 13 residues long. CDR3 nucleotide sequence: TGTGCCAGTACGGACAGGGTGGTGGGGCCCCAGCATTTT. As protein: CASTDRVVGPQHF.

Ten or more counts support this clonotype. V and J are TRBV12-3 or TRBV12-4 and TRBJ1-2; no clear D. The V gene lost 8 bases and the J gene lost 1 base, with 20 bases spanning the gap. CDR3 length equals 16 residues. In DNA, the CDR3 is TGTGCCAGCCGACCAGGATATGAGGCCCTTAACTATGGCTACACCTTC. Its protein is CASRPGYEALNYGYTF.

V usage is TRBV20-1 and J usage is TRBJ2-5, with a weak D call TRBD2 (6 bases). Between the trimmed V and J ends, which lost 5 bases and 5 bases, there was a span of 12 bases. The CDR3 loop spans 12 amino acids. Germline V CDR1 and CDR2: DFQATT, SNEGSKA (reference sequence). CDR3 amino acids: CSALGGVETQYF. CDR3 nucleotides: TGCAGTGCTCTAGGAGGGGTGGAGACCCAGTACTTC.

J is TRBJ1-5 and V is TRBV28, with a weak D call TRBD1 (6 bases). This CDR3 has 15 residues. The V and J ends lost 3 bases and 0 bases respectively, with 9 bases between them. The V gene's germline CDR1 is MDHEN and CDR2 SYDVKM. CDR3 residues: CASSLEGHSNQPQHF. The CDR3 bases are TGTGCCAGCAGTTTGGAGGGACATAGCAATCAGCCCCAGCATTTT.

The genes are TRBV6-2 or TRBV6-3 and TRBJ2-5, with D perhaps matching TRBD1 (6 bases). This CDR3 comprises 17 residues. The ends were cut back, 4 bases at V and 4 bases at J, with 22 bases in the middle. Germline assignment: CDR1 MNHEY and CDR2 SVGEGT. The CDR3 DNA sequence: TGTGCCAGCAGTTTCCCCGGCGCCTTGGTCAGGGGAGAGACCCAGTACTTC. Protein: CASSFPGALVRGETQYF.

A remark on this clonotype: Just one base apart from a much larger clone, this may be a read error. The V gene is TRBV6-1, the J gene TRBJ2-2, with 7 bases that match TRBD1. This CDR3 contains 14 residues. J lost 3 bases, V lost 2 bases, and 0 bases had no gene match. Germline loops: CDR1 MNHNS, CDR2 SASEGT. The CDR3 nucleotides are TGTGCCAGCAGTGAACAGGGGGACACCGGGGAGCTGTTTTTT. Translated: CASSEQGDTGELFF.

This clonotype appeared many times. The genes are TRBV11-2 and TRBJ2-7, with 11 bases aligning to TRBD1. CDR1 is SGHAT, CDR2 FQNNGV, per germline. This CDR3 has 17 residues. J lost 2 bases, V lost 4 bases, and 10 bases had no gene match. The CDR3 here is CASSYRPRTGGTYEQYF. CDR3 nucleotides: TGTGCCAGCAGCTATCGGCCGAGGACAGGGGGCACCTACGAGCAGTACTTC.

This clonotype was recorded a few times. The chain uses TRBV12-3 or TRBV12-4 and TRBJ1-2, with TRBD1 matching 9 bases. This CDR3 spans 14 amino acids. V shed 8 bases, J shed 5 bases, and the junction held 9 bases outside the gene matches. The CDR3 region has the DNA TGTGCCAGCTGCATGGGACAGGGTTATTATGGCTACACCTTC. The encoded protein is CASCMGQGYYGYTF.

This clonotype was observed many times. V is TRBV2 and J is TRBJ2-5; TRBD2 matches 11 bases. The CDR3 contains 17 residues. J was trimmed by 2 bases and V by 1 base; bases with no gene match: 6. The germline V gene has CDR1 SNHLY and CDR2 FYNNEI. The CDR3: CASSEGSGGARQETQYF. Written as DNA, the CDR3 is TGTGCCAGCAGTGAAGGTAGCGGGGGGGCCCGGCAAGAGACCCAGTACTTC.

There are many counts of this clonotype. The chain employs TRBV19 and TRBJ1-1; D gene unclear. Per the germline V gene, CDR1 is LNHDA and CDR2 is SQIVND (reference sequence). This CDR3 spans 14 amino acids. The V end was cut by 1 base, the J end by 1 base, with 7 bases between. The CDR3 loop is CASSIGEGNTEAFF. As DNA, the CDR3 is TGTGCCAGTAGTATAGGGGAGGGGAACACTGAAGCTTTCTTT. The full variable domain, rest sourced from reference TRBV19 and TRBJ1-1, is DGGITQSPKYLFRKEGQNVTLSCEQNLNHDAMYWYRQDPGQGLRLIYYSQIVNDFQKGDIAEGYSVSREKKESFPLTVTSAQKNPTAFYLCASSIGEGNTEAFFGQGTRLTVV.

This clonotype was detected many times. V usage is TRBV10-3 and J usage is TRBJ1-1; 9 bases line up with TRBD1. The CDR3 runs 13 residues. CDR1 and CDR2 (germline): ENHRY, SYGVKD. V gave up 2 bases and J gave up 6 bases; unmatched junction bases: 1. CDR3 residues: CAISETGGPEAFF. The DNA for the CDR3 is TGTGCCATCAGTGAGACAGGGGGCCCTGAAGCTTTCTTT.

The V call is TRBV6-1, the J call TRBJ2-7; 8 positions agree with TRBD1. This CDR3 is 14 amino acids long. V shed 4 bases and J 3 bases; nucleotides not matched to a gene: 5. Germline V gives CDR1 MNHNS, CDR2 SASEGT. CDR3 loop: CASSGQGNIYEQYF. In DNA, the CDR3 is TGTGCCAGCAGTGGACAGGGGAATATCTACGAGCAGTACTTC.

This rearrangement joins TRBV6-1 to TRBJ1-1; possible D gene TRBD1, 5 bases. Germline CDR1 MNHNS, CDR2 SASEGT. CDR3 length: 13 amino acids. V lost 5 bases to trimming and J lost 3 bases, with 10 bases between them. The CDR3: CASSKRGDTEAFF. The CDR3 region has the DNA TGTGCCAGCAGTAAGAGAGGGGACACTGAAGCTTTCTTT.

The chain uses TRBV27 and TRBJ1-6; tentatively, D is TRBD1 (6 bases). The CDR3 is 13 residues long. V was pared by 5 bases and J by 13 bases, with 15 bases between. CDR1 is MNHEY, CDR2 SMNVEV, per germline (reference sequence). The CDR3 sequence is CASSLPRQVPLHF. DNA for the CDR3: TGTGCCAGCAGTCTTCCGCGACAGGTGCCCCTCCACTTT.

In its sample, this clonotype was seen many times. The chain employs TRBV6-5 and TRBJ2-7; D perhaps matches TRBD1 (6 bases). The germline CDR1 and CDR2 sequences are MNHEY and SVGAGI. Trimming cost V 2 bases and J 6 bases, with 17 bases left between them. CDR3 length: 15 amino acids. CDR3 region: CASSYGQGPSGEQYF. CDR3 sequence (DNA): TGTGCCAGCAGTTACGGCCAGGGGCCGTCTGGCGAGCAGTACTTC.

This rearrangement joins TRBV4-1 to TRBJ2-7, with no clear D. The CDR3 length is 15 residues. Germline V gives CDR1 MGHRA, CDR2 YSYEKL. Trimming left V 1 base short and J 2 bases short, with 12 bases between. CDR3 DNA: TGCGCCAGCAGCCAAGGATCGCGCCCCCCCTACGAGCAGTACTTC. It is translated as CASSQGSRPPYEQYF.

The genes are TRBV6-1 and TRBJ1-2; D gene unclear. V was pared by 4 bases and J by 7 bases, with 10 bases between. Per germline, CDR1 MNHNS and CDR2 SASEGT. The CDR3 is 12 amino acids. The CDR3 coding sequence is TGTGCCAGCAGTGGACAATCGGGTGGCTACACCTTC. Its translation: CASSGQSGGYTF.

This clonotype was observed at least ten times. The V and J genes are TRBV11-2 and TRBJ2-2; D is possibly TRBD1 or TRBD2 (5 bases each). V lost 7 bases and J lost 15, with 24 bases in between. CDR1 and CDR2 (germline): SGHAT, FQNNGV. The CDR3 spans 14 residues. CDR3 DNA sequence: TGTGCCAGCACCAACCCCCCGGGACGCGGGTCGATGTTTTTT. Translated, it gives CASTNPPGRGSMFF. Full variable domain (remainder filled in from reference TRBV11-2 and TRBJ2-2): EAGVAQSPRYKIIEKRQSVAFWCNPISGHATLYWYQQILGQGPKLLIQFQNNGVVDDSQLPKDRFSAERLKGVDSTLKIQPAKLEDSAVYLCASTNPPGRGSMFFGEGSRLTVL.

This clonotype has only one observation. The chain employs TRBV2 and TRBJ1-2, with D possibly matching TRBD1 (6 bases). V lost 8 bases and J 2 bases, leaving 15 bases between the germline ends. The V gene's germline CDR1 is SNHLY and CDR2 FYNNEI. This CDR3 is 14 amino acids long. In DNA, the CDR3 is TGTGCCAGCGGACAGACGAGGGGCAACTATGGCTACACCTTC. Translating it yields CASGQTRGNYGYTF.

CDR3: CASRPIPGQPQGTEAFF. In DNA form, the CDR3 reads TGTGCCAGCAGACCGATCCCGGGACAGCCTCAAGGGACTGAAGCTTTCTTT. The chain joins TRBV12-3 or TRBV12-4 to TRBJ1-1, with 7 bases matching TRBD1. The CDR3 spans 17 residues. J gave up 5 bases and V 6 bases, and 18 bases lay outside the gene matches.